This record looks at one T cell receptor (beta chain) sequence and its context. The sample belongs to a study of blood T cell repertoires in COVID-19. CDR3 length equals 17 residues. Germline-derived CDR1 and CDR2 are KGHSH and LQKENI. Trimming took 3 bases from V and 3 from J; bases not matched to a gene: 12. The assay was immunoSEQ multiplex PCR, and TCRdb's table has in-frame clones only and misses some. This table holds 170,000 or so clones, around 87% found once. Sequenced material: peripheral blood. The sequence was collected from a woman aged 65 to 85 with COVID-19, enrolled during active disease. V usage is TRBV18 and J usage is TRBJ2-7, with 9 bases identical to TRBD2. The CDR3, as DNA: TGTGCCAGCTCACCCGTGGGAGCTAGCGGGAAACTCTACGAGCAGTACTTC. This sequence encodes CASSPVGASGKLYEQYF.